This TCR beta chain derives from a study of cytomegalovirus exposure and HLA in healthy donors (dated by TCRdb to the late 2010s). Regarding the research as a whole: According to an earlier analysis of around 600 of the donors, about 190 million T cells yielded 90 million to 130 million unique TCR beta sequences and about 280 Gb of sequence data. To study patterns of TCR occurrence, a later analysis re-analyzed previously published TCR beta repertoires from 550 to 800 donors and added high-resolution HLA genotyping. Genome-wide SNP genotypes for about three fifths of the 666 donors were used in a later genetic analysis, which treated that subset as a discovery cohort. Typing coverage differed by locus: A, B, C, DRB1 and DQB1 were typed in about 620-630 donors, DQA1 in about 550, DPA1 in some 570, and DPB1 in just under 490. HLA typing included class I and class II loci at four-digit resolution. An earlier analysis of several hundred of the donors used high-throughput TCR beta sequencing to judge whether each TCR beta V gene segment behaved as functional or pseudogenic. Donor age, sex, ethnicity and CMV serostatus were collected together with the repertoire data. An early release covering approximately 600 HLA-typed donors comprised about 300 gigabases of sequencing data and some 79 million unique TCR sequences. The study aimed to test whether cataloging public T cell receptors could reveal signatures of past pathogen exposure. Among roughly 370 genotyped donors of the cohort, an average of approximately 250,000 unique TCR beta nucleotide sequences were sequenced per donor, about a sixth of them non-productive. About five DR-DQ haplotypes were treated as single units for association and clustering because of strong linkage in the cohort. Among the roughly 380 genotyped donors, around 81% belonged to the genetic ancestry cluster associated with self-reported Caucasian donors. The later analysis used no new phenotypic data to find candidate immune exposures, relying instead on TCR beta sequences and their occurrence across donors. A separate validation cohort of roughly 130 different subjects was used in addition to the roughly 620-subject first cohort. The T cell repertoires of 666 subjects were profiled by immunosequencing and related to cytomegalovirus serostatus. Every repertoire in the discovery cohort had been generated on one and the same sequencing platform. The study combined high-throughput TCR immunosequencing, statistical association of individual TCRs with disease status, and machine learning to predict cytomegalovirus infection status.

The cohort consisted of 600 or so healthy bone marrow donors. At the time of sampling, every cohort member was nominally healthy, though immune exposures that went unrecorded were likely present. The donor tested CMV seronegative and was one of the 352 seronegative cohort members. Every donor gave a peripheral blood sample, and the peripheral blood mononuclear cells from that sample were used for TCR beta sequencing. Genomic DNA extraction from the blood cell samples was performed with the Qiagen DNeasy Blood Extraction Kit. Reading from cysteine to phenylalanine, the CDR3 counts 13 amino acids. Only the CDR3 DNA is retained, 39 bases long and in frame from the first base. The V and J ends are trimmed by 0 bases and 4 bases, leaving 6 bases between them. The germline V gene specifies SGHTS as CDR1 and YDEGEE as CDR2. In regard to this clone: It has no known antigen specificity. No much larger clone is present one base from it, and per-base qualities are unavailable.

The library was made by the immunoSEQ multiplex PCR assay. A mixture of 60 forward primers for TCR Vbeta segments and 13 reverse primers for TCR Jbeta segments was used in the multiplex PCR. A multiplex PCR assay on genomic DNA amplified the CDR3 region of rearranged TCR beta genes. The Illumina HiSeq System was used to sequence the amplified TCR beta libraries as 87-base-pair reads. As for how the authors treated the data: A later analysis counted about 76 million unique TCR beta chains across the 500 to 850 repertoires, and some 11 million of these chains were shared by at least two donors. A nearest-neighbor algorithm error-corrected the raw reads and collapsed the reads into unique sequences, merging closely related sequences to remove PCR and sequencing errors. V, D and J gene segments were assigned by aligning CDR3 sequences to IMGT reference sequences. For a sequence to be retained, a match of at least six nucleotides was required to both a V gene segment and a J gene segment. Rearrangements were called productive when the CDR3 lacked stop codons and stayed in frame with V and J; all others were non-productive. CDR3 was defined according to IMGT convention as the region running from the second conserved V-encoded cysteine to the conserved J-encoded phenylalanine. The earlier analysis of 500 to 600 of the donors excluded sequences that lacked an unambiguous match to a single V gene segment. An earlier analysis of a few hundred of the donors called V segments functional above 56.7% productive rearrangements and segregating when the between-donor standard deviation exceeded 5%. A statistical classification framework was developed to diagnose cytomegalovirus status using the catalog of TCR beta chain sequences. In a later analysis, TCR nucleotide sequences were compared against IMGT/GENE-DB human TR gene sequences so that V and J genes could be assigned. In a later analysis, CDR3 sequences and most-parsimonious VDJ recombination scenarios were assigned using the TCRdist pipeline. In a later analysis, every TCR beta chain was defined by the combination of its CDR3 amino acid sequence and its V-gene family, and reads without a unique V-gene family were dropped. As a way to deal with suspected cross-contamination and a sequencing artifact, a later analysis dropped 450 to 600 nucleotide sequences that were highly shared and had low generation probability. In a later analysis, a clonal expansion index for each public chain was calculated from normalized within-repertoire ranks of inferred template counts. A later analysis computed generation probabilities with a VDJ recombination model fitted to out-of-frame rearrangements, and checked the results against IGoR. A later analysis scored TCR-TCR, TCR-HLA and TCR-CMV co-occurrence with hypergeometric tests, applying a repertoire-size bias correction to TCR pairs. To estimate false discovery rates, a later analysis permuted the HLA or CMV assignments 20 times. In a later analysis, co-occurring TCRs were grouped with DBSCAN, and TCRdist sequence similarity was added when clustering was performed within HLA-allele-positive subsets. Repertoires with fewer than 30,000 or more than 120,000 public chains were left out of co-occurrence clustering, as were a handful of repertoires with anomalous nucleotide sharing. Sourced from immuneACCESS, this table was stored by TCRdb with only in-frame sequences that have V and J called. A share of the clones is absent; for the studies checked, an unresolved V gene accounts for under half, and the remainder has no known explanation. V, J and clone size are taken as reported in that table, and D and trimming were inferred from the DNA itself. The sample table records approximately 100,000 clones; less than 80% of these occur just once. 3.5% to 4% of the sample comes from the top ten.

Results the study describes overall, beyond this receptor: Most TCR sequences were observed very rarely across donors, whereas some public TCRs were present in many individuals. Strong co-occurrence of HLA alleles, especially DR and DQ, made assigning TCR associations to individual alleles difficult. A total of 150 or so TCR beta chains were listed by the study as associated with cytomegalovirus. A later genetic analysis associated a missense DCLRE1C variant with V-gene and J-gene trimming of TCR beta chains, and an independent cohort replicated the association. In an earlier analysis of some 640 of the donors, most TCR beta V segments were observed in productive rearrangements about 87% or about 30% of the time, broadly matching IMGT annotations. The only immune exposure information available for the cohort was CMV serostatus. This cohort had only TCR beta chains sequenced, and the lack of alpha or paired-chain data limited which features could be detected. The presence/absence analyses assumed that sequencing depth was roughly uniform across donors, and that assumption may not be true. According to a later analysis, parvovirus B19, influenza, CMV and Epstein-Barr virus appeared linked to several top co-occurrence clusters. In a later genetic analysis, fewer N-insertions in productive TCRs were reported among donors in an Asian-associated ancestry cluster than the roughly 700-donor mean. Correlated functional status among segregating V segments might be attributable to linkage disequilibrium, but an unknown experimental factor could not be ruled out. Specific HLA alleles were associated with 18,000 or so TCR beta sequences at a false discovery rate of 0.05 in a later analysis. The authors suggested that the approach could potentially be extended to other disease states and immunological phenotypes. The sequencing pipeline was judged likely to have produced a cluster of highly shared sequence variants as a technical artifact. A later analysis found that TCR association rates varied across HLA loci, with DRB1 alleles showing the most associated TCRs and HLA-C alleles the fewest. Some IMGT-functional V segments, including TRBV6-2 and TRBV6-3, could not be distinguished by the 87-base-pair reads and were therefore excluded. A few of the identified cytomegalovirus-associated TCR beta chains were confirmed in vitro to be specific for cytomegalovirus antigens. The earlier analysis of fewer than 750 of the donors excluded seventeen rarely observed V segments, including chromosome 9 orphons, because counts were too low. A later analysis found that HLA-associated TCR beta chains were more clonally expanded and had lower generation probabilities than equally common non-associated chains. The classifier was reported to diagnose cytomegalovirus status with high specificity and sensitivity in both the original and validation cohorts. Because HLA typing was missing for some donors at each locus, association tests included only the typed subset. A later analysis found that most CMV-associated TCR beta chains appeared HLA-restricted, with HLA associations seemingly driven largely by CMV exposure. A further reported finding was that TCR beta sequences accurately predicted the HLA-A and HLA-B alleles for most subjects in the first cohort.

The TCR was taken from a man between 60 and 75 years old in good health and CMV-seronegative. Sample: PBMCs. The rearranged chain carries TRBV5-8 and TRBJ2-3; the D segment could be TRBD1, given 5 matching bases. The CDR3 sequence is CASSLGGADTQYF. The DNA sequence is TGTGCCAGCAGCTTGGGGGGCGCAGATACGCAGTATTTT.